This entry lists 16 T cell receptor beta chains sequenced from one sample in a study of blood T cell repertoires in COVID-19. Repertoires were generated with immunoSEQ multiplex PCR, while TCRdb's copy carries only in-frame clones and drops some. The sample lists some 80,000 clones, about 85% seen once, with approximately 9.9% in the top ten. The sequencing input was peripheral blood. The receptors were sampled from a man in his fifties or sixties with COVID-19, enrolled during active disease.

The DNA of the CDR3 is TGTGCCAGCAGTTCGGACATCCGAGCCTACGAGCAGTACTTC. This gives the protein CASSSDIRAYEQYF. The chain uses TRBV28 and TRBJ2-7, with D possibly being TRBD1 (5 bases). V gave up 4 bases and J gave up 2 bases, with 12 bases separating them. The V gene's germline CDR1 is MDHEN and CDR2 SYDVKM. This CDR3 has 14 residues.

The CDR3 here is CAAAETSETYEQYF. The CDR3 nucleotides read TGTGCCGCGGCCGAGACTAGCGAAACCTACGAGCAGTACTTC. The V gene is TRBV7-9, the J gene TRBJ2-7, with 8 bases fitting TRBD2. Trimming took 11 bases from V and 2 from J; bases not matched to a gene: 11. Germline CDR1 and CDR2: SEHNR and FQNEAQ (reference sequence). The CDR3 is 14 amino acids. The full variable domain, completed using reference TRBV7-9 and TRBJ2-7, is DTGVSQNPRHKITKRGQNVTFRCDPISEHNRLYWYRQTLGQGPEFLTYFQNEAQLEKSRLLSDRFSAERPKGSFSTLEIQRTEQGDSAMYLCAAAETSETYEQYFGPGTRLTVT.

This chain uses TRBV6-6 with TRBJ2-3; tentatively, D is TRBD2 (7 bases). Trimming pared 6 bases from V and 2 bases from J, leaving 18 bases between. Germline V CDR1 and CDR2: MNHNY, SVGAGI (reference sequence). This CDR3 is built from 16 residues. CDR3 in amino acids: CASSQGGGFNTDTQYF. The DNA of the CDR3 is TGTGCCAGCAGCCAGGGAGGGGGTTTTAACACAGATACGCAGTATTTT.

This chain uses TRBV10-3 with TRBJ2-3, with 8 bases lining up with TRBD2. CDR3 size: 15 residues. With V trimmed by 6 bases and J by 1 base, 6 bases remained unmatched. Per germline, CDR1 ENHRY and CDR2 SYGVKD. CDR3 in amino acids: CAIRKAGDRTDTQYF. CDR3 sequence (DNA): TGTGCCATCAGGAAAGCGGGAGATCGCACAGATACGCAGTATTTT.

V usage is TRBV9 and J usage is TRBJ2-7; D gene ambiguous. The length of the CDR3 is 14 residues. From germline, CDR1 is SGDLS and CDR2 YYNGEE. V dropped 0 bases and J dropped 1 base, with 8 bases sitting between them. DNA for the CDR3: TGTGCCAGCAGCGTAGGACTTACTTCCTACGAGCAGTACTTC. This codes for CASSVGLTSYEQYF.

This clone was counted between two and nine times. The chain joins TRBV6-5 to TRBJ1-1, with TRBD1 as a possible D gene (5 bases). This CDR3 is built from 13 residues. Germline CDR1 and CDR2: MNHEY and SVGAGI. The germline V and J ends were trimmed by 7 bases and 1 base, with 10 bases remaining between them. Written as DNA, the CDR3 is TGTGCCAGCAACCCTAGGGGGAACACTGAAGCTTTCTTT. Its translation is CASNPRGNTEAFF.

In this sample, this clone turned up a few times. The V gene is TRBV5-1, the J gene TRBJ2-3, with 8 nucleotides matching TRBD1. The CDR3 contains 16 residues. After removal of 4 bases from V and 0 bases from J, the junction contained 7 bases not matched to a gene. Per the germline V gene, CDR1 is SGHRS and CDR2 is YFSETQ. CDR3 protein: CASSLQGATSTDTQYF. DNA for the CDR3: TGCGCCAGCAGCCTCCAGGGGGCCACTAGCACAGATACGCAGTATTTT.

The chain links TRBV5-6 to TRBJ1-1, with a tentative D call TRBD1 (5 bases). The CDR3 sequence is 15 residues long. V lost 2 bases and J 2 bases, leaving 13 bases between the germline ends. Germline V lookup: CDR1 SGHDT, CDR2 YYEEEE. The CDR3 reads CASSFNEGVNTEAFF. CDR3 DNA sequence: TGTGCCAGCAGCTTTAATGAAGGGGTAAACACTGAAGCTTTCTTT.

This sequence joins TRBV21-1 and TRBJ2-3; the DNA was not compared with TRBD1, the D call given in the table. TRBV21-1 has pseudogene status. The CDR3 is 15 residues long. The CDR3 DNA follows: TGTGCCAGCAGCAAAAGACAGGACGGCACAGATACGCAGTATTTT. As protein: CASSKRQDGTDTQYF.

The genes are TRBV3-1 (or the pseudogene TRBV3-2) and TRBJ1-2, with D unresolved. The germline V and J ends were trimmed by 1 base and 8 bases, with 20 bases remaining between them. In germline, CDR1 is LGHDT, CDR2 YNNKEL (reference sequence). CDR3 length: 16 residues. CDR3 nucleotides: TGTGCCAGCAGCCAAGGAACCCCCCCCCGGGGAGGGGGCTACACCTTC. It encodes CASSQGTPPRGGGYTF.

The rearrangement joins TRBV19 to TRBJ2-3; 8 nucleotides align to TRBD1. CDR1 is LNHDA and CDR2 is SQIVND in the germline V gene (reference sequence). CDR3 size: 15 residues. The trim removed 3 bases at V and 4 bases at J, leaving 6 bases unmatched. CDR3: CASSIRGQVADTQYF. The DNA of the CDR3 is TGTGCCAGTAGTATTCGGGGACAGGTTGCAGATACGCAGTATTTT. The full variable domain, in which reference TRBV19 and TRBJ2-3 provide the parts outside the CDR3, is DGGITQSPKYLFRKEGQNVTLSCEQNLNHDAMYWYRQDPGQGLRLIYYSQIVNDFQKGDIAEGYSVSREKKESFPLTVTSAQKNPTAFYLCASSIRGQVADTQYFGPGTRLTVL.

The chain links TRBV29-1 to TRBJ2-2; a possible D gene is TRBD2 (6 bases). Germline loops: CDR1 SQVTM, CDR2 ANQGSEA. CDR3 size: 14 residues. V was shortened by 3 bases and J by 0 bases, with 8 bases between the two germline ends. CDR3 region: CSVDRGTNTGELFF. In DNA form, the CDR3 reads TGCAGCGTTGATCGCGGGACGAACACCGGGGAGCTGTTTTTT.

The rearrangement joins TRBV4-1 to TRBJ1-1, with a possible D match to TRBD1 (5 bases). With 0 bases removed from V and 5 bases from J, the gap between germline ends came to 16 bases. Germline V lookup: CDR1 MGHRA, CDR2 YSYEKL. The CDR3 has 16 amino acids. The CDR3 loop is CASSQESGGASTEAFF. CDR3 nucleotide sequence: TGCGCCAGCAGCCAAGAATCAGGAGGGGCGTCAACTGAAGCTTTCTTT.

The chain has TRBV7-3 and TRBJ2-1; 8 bases are shared with TRBD1. V lost 5 bases, J lost 0 bases, and 3 bases stayed unmatched. The germline V gene encodes CDR1 SGHTA and CDR2 FQGTGA. The CDR3 is made up of 15 amino acids. CDR3 bases: TGTGCCAGCAGCCCTCAGGGGGCCTCCTACAATGAGCAGTTCTTC. Protein sequence: CASSPQGASYNEQFF.

This chain joins TRBV12-2 and TRBJ1-2. TRBV12-2 is tagged as a pseudogene. The CDR3 extends over 14 amino acids. CDR3 bases: TGTGCAAGTCGCTTAGATGGGAGTAACTATGGCTACACCTTC. Amino acids: CASRLDGSNYGYTF.

The J gene is TRBJ2-5, the V gene TRBV24-1; 12 positions match TRBD2. Germline values: CDR1 KGHDR, CDR2 SFDVKD. Trimming removed 4 bases from V and 5 bases from J; junction bases left unmatched: 4. The CDR3 sequence is 15 residues long. As DNA, the CDR3 is TGTGCCACCAGTGAGGCTAGCGGGGGGGCGGAGACCCAGTACTTC. Translation gives CATSEASGGAETQYF.